Described below is a single T cell receptor (beta chain) sequence and its context. Its antigen is as yet unknown. The method was immunoSEQ multiplex PCR; TCRdb's version includes in-frame clones alone and lacks a portion of them. The data show about 100,000 clones, about 86% seen once. The germline CDR1 and CDR2 sequences are MDHEN and SYDVKM. The CDR3 has 15 residues. Trimming took off 1 base at V and 1 base at J, with 8 bases between the two ends. This entry comes from a study of T cell responses to AZD1222 COVID-19 vaccine. Points from the study as a whole: The donor group comprised mostly white British people and more females; the analysis possibly underestimated clonal diversity. Vaccination with two AZD1222 doses was followed by a rise in Spike-specific TCR breadth and depth. Baseline seropositives among AZD1222 recipients totaled only five to seven. There were repertoire samples only from the period after the peak T cell response.

This sequence originates from an adult in good health. The rearrangement uses TRBV28 and TRBJ2-4; D ambiguous. The sequenced sample was peripheral blood, obtained on day 0 of AZD1222 vaccination. CDR3 sequence reads: CASSLSVGAKNIQYF. As DNA, the CDR3 is TGTGCCAGCAGTTTATCAGTAGGGGCCAAAAACATTCAGTACTTC.